This entry is about one T cell receptor (beta chain). The antigen remains undetermined. V shed 4 bases and J 6 bases; nucleotides not matched to a gene: 6. This CDR3 has 15 residues. Germline lookup yields CDR1 SGDLS and CDR2 YYNGEE. This entry comes from a study of identifying expanded T cells in peripheral blood. Overall study findings and caveats: Technical replicates showed about 1.1 changed clones; about 2 weeks 15 to 20; four weeks 19. Variance in clone template counts between two-week samples significantly increased with total template count across all healthy donors.

No infections or other immune events were documented during collection. Clones were sequenced by immunoSEQ multiplex PCR, and TCRdb holds only the in-frame ones, with some missing. The table lists about 100,000 clones, approximately 88% of them singletons, with less than 7% in the top ten. V gene TRBV9 combines with J gene TRBJ2-2, with TRBD2 matching 10 bases. Input material: blood. This TCR came from a person aged 18 to 75 in good health. Here the CDR3 reads CASSQTSGSSGELFF. The CDR3 DNA reads TGTGCCAGCAGCCAGACTAGCGGGTCATCCGGGGAGCTGTTTTTT.